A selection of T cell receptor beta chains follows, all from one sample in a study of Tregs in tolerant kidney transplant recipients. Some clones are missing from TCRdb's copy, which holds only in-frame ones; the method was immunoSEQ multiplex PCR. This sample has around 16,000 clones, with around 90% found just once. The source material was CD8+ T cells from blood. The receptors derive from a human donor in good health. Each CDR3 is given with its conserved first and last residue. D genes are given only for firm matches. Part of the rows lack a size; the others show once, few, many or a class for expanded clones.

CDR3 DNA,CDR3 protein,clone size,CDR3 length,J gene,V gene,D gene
TGTGCCTGTTGCCGGGACACCCTGCTTGGGGATACGCAGTATTTT,CACCRDTLLGDTQYF,NA,15,TRBJ2-3,TRBV30,NA
TGTGCCAGCAGCGCATACAGAAACTCTGGGGCCAACGTCCTGACTTTC,CASSAYRNSGANVLTF,NA,16,TRBJ2-6,TRBV5-5,NA
TGTGCCAGTACAGGGGCAGGGGTTCAGCCCCAGCATTTT,CASTGAGVQPQHF,NA,13,TRBJ1-5,TRBV19,NA
TGTGCCAGCAGTGAATCGCTAGGCTTGAGGGCTTTCTTT,CASSESLGLRAFF,NA,13,TRBJ1-1,TRBV25-1,NA
TGTGCCAGCAGCTCTCGGGGAGGCTACACCTTC,CASSSRGGYTF,NA,11,TRBJ1-2,TRBV6-6,NA
TGCAGCGTTGAAATCCGGACAGGGGACACAGATACGCAGTATTTT,CSVEIRTGDTDTQYF,NA,15,TRBJ2-3,TRBV29-1,TRBD1
TGTGCCAGCAGCTTAGCCCAGGGTGCAACTAATGAAAAACTGTTTTTT,CASSLAQGATNEKLFF,few,16,TRBJ1-4,TRBV7-9,NA
TGTGCCAGCCAGGGACAATTTAATGAAAAACTGTTTTTT,CASQGQFNEKLFF,once,13,TRBJ1-4,TRBV25-1,NA
TGTGCCACCAGCAAACAGGGGGCCTCCTACGAGCAGTACTTC,CATSKQGASYEQYF,NA,14,TRBJ2-7,TRBV15,TRBD1
TGTGCCAGCAGTTGGGGGACAGGGGCTAATCAGCCCCAGCATTTT,CASSWGTGANQPQHF,NA,15,TRBJ1-5,TRBV27,TRBD1